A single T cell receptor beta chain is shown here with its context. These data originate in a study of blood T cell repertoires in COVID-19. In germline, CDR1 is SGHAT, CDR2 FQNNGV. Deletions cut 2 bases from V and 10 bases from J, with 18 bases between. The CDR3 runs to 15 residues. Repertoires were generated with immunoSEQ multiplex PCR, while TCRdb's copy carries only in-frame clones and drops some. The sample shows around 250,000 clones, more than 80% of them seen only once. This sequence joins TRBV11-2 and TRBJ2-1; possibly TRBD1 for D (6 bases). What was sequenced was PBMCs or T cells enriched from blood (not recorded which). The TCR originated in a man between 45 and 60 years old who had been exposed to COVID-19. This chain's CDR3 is CASSLWLGAFGEQFF. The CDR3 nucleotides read TGTGCCAGCAGCTTATGGCTGGGGGCTTTCGGGGAGCAGTTCTTC.